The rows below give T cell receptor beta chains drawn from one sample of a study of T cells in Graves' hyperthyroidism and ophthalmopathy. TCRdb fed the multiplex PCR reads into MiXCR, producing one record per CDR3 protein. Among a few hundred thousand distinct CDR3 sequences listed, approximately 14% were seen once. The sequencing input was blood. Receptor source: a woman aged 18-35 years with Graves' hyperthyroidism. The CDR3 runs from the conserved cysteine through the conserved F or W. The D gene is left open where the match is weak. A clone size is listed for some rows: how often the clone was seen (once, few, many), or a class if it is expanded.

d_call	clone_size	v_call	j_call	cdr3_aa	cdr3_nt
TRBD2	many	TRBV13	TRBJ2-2	CASSLEGGSASGSHTGELFF	TGTGCCAGCAGCCTAGAAGGAGGGAGCGCTAGCGGGAGTCACACCGGGGAGCTGTTTTTT
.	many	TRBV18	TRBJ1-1	CASSRSGPGDTEAFF	TGTGCCAGCTCGCGTTCCGGGCCTGGCGACACTGAAGCTTTCTTT
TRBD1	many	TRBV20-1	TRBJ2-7	CSAVQGISGEQYF	TGCAGTGCTGTACAGGGGATCAGTGGCGAGCAGTACTTC
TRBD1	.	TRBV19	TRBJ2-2	CASTGQGRVAGELFF	TGTGCCAGTACCGGACAGGGACGGGTGGCCGGGGAGCTGTTTTTT
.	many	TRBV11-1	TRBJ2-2	CASSLHTGELFF	TGTGCCAGCAGCTTACACACCGGGGAGCTGTTTTTT
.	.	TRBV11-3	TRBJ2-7	CASSWGKSSYEQYF	TGTGCCAGCAGCTGGGGGAAAAGCTCCTACGAGCAGTACTTC
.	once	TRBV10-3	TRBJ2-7	CAISDRGVNPYEQYF	TGTGCCATCAGTGATCGGGGCGTGAATCCCTACGAGCAGTACTTC
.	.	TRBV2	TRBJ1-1	CASRGSNTGTEAFF	TGTGCCAGTAGGGGTTCGAACACCGGGACTGAAGCTTTCTTT
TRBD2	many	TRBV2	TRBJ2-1	CASSAGSGVSSYNEQFF	TGTGCCAGCAGTGCCGGTAGCGGGGTGAGCTCCTACAATGAGCAGTTCTTC
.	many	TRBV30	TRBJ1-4	CAWTGRGVGKLFF	TGTGCCTGGACAGGGAGAGGGGTCGGGAAACTGTTTTTT
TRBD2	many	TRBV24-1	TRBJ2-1	CATSEWASGHNEQFF	TGTGCCACCAGTGAATGGGCTAGCGGCCACAATGAGCAGTTCTTC
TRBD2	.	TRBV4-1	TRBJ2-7	CASSQEDGTSFNEQYF	TGCGCCAGCAGCCAGGAGGACGGGACTAGCTTCAACGAGCAGTACTTC
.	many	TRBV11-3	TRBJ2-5	CASSQRDSQETQYF	TGTGCCAGCAGCCAGAGGGACTCCCAAGAGACCCAGTACTTC
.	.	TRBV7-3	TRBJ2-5	CASSLRAAGETQYF	TGTGCCAGCAGCTTAAGGGCGGCCGGGGAGACCCAGTACTTC
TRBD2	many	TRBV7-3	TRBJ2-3	CASSLTGRGVRTDTQYF	TGTGCCAGCAGCTTAACGGGCCGGGGGGTCCGGACAGATACGCAGTATTTT
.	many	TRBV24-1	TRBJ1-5	CATSKGSNQPQHF	TGTGCCACCAGTAAGGGTAGCAATCAGCCCCAGCATTTT
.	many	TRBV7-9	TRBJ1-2	CASSLGARADTYGYTF	TGTGCCAGCAGCTTAGGGGCCAGGGCAGATACCTATGGCTACACCTTC
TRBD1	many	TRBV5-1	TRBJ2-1	CASSRQGPDSYNEQFF	TGCGCCAGCAGCCGACAGGGGCCCGACTCCTACAATGAGCAGTTCTTC